The rows below give T cell receptor beta chains drawn from one sample of a study of blood T cell repertoires in COVID-19. Generated by immunoSEQ multiplex PCR, the TCRdb table keeps only in-frame clones and is missing some. Among about 290,000 clones, about 90% were seen once, and the ten largest hold roughly 11%. Sample: peripheral blood. The receptors here all came from a woman in her 30s with COVID-19, enrolled during active disease. CDR3s include the opening cysteine and the closing phenylalanine or tryptophan. Each record gives: CDR3 protein, CDR3 DNA, J gene, D gene, clone size, V gene. The D gene is left open where the match is weak. Not every row has a clone size; where given, it reads once, few, many or a size class.

CDR3 protein: CASSPLRWDKFHGYTF
CDR3 DNA: TGTGCCAGCAGCCCCCTCCGATGGGACAAATTTCATGGCTACACCTTC
J gene: TRBJ1-2
D gene: NA
clone size: NA
V gene: TRBV9

CDR3 protein: CASSHLVGGNEQFF
CDR3 DNA: TGTGCCAGCAGCCACCTAGTCGGGGGGAATGAGCAGTTCTTC
J gene: TRBJ2-1
D gene: TRBD2
clone size: once
V gene: TRBV7-6

CDR3 protein: CASSYAGGQGYEQYF
CDR3 DNA: TGTGCCAGCAGTTACGCCGGGGGACAGGGGTACGAGCAGTACTTC
J gene: TRBJ2-7
D gene: TRBD1
clone size: NA
V gene: TRBV27

CDR3 protein: CASSFNRGSYEQYF
CDR3 DNA: TGTGCCAGCAGTTTCAACAGGGGCTCCTACGAGCAGTACTTC
J gene: TRBJ2-7
D gene: TRBD1
clone size: NA
V gene: TRBV28

CDR3 protein: CASSTGTANQPQHF
CDR3 DNA: TGTGCCAGCAGTACCGGGACAGCAAATCAGCCCCAGCATTTT
J gene: TRBJ1-5
D gene: TRBD1
clone size: NA
V gene: TRBV2

CDR3 protein: CASSFGGGTNEQFF
CDR3 DNA: TGTGCCAGCAGTTTCGGGGGGGGCACGAATGAGCAGTTCTTC
J gene: TRBJ2-1
D gene: TRBD2
clone size: NA
V gene: TRBV27

CDR3 protein: CASSSLQGGYTF
CDR3 DNA: TGTGCCAGCAGCTCGTTACAGGGAGGCTACACCTTC
J gene: TRBJ1-2
D gene: NA
clone size: NA
V gene: TRBV13

CDR3 protein: CASSGHGTVYQPQHF
CDR3 DNA: TGTGCCAGCAGCGGGCATGGGACAGTTTATCAGCCCCAGCATTTT
J gene: TRBJ1-5
D gene: TRBD1
clone size: few
V gene: TRBV7-9

CDR3 protein: CASSITGGDYGYTF
CDR3 DNA: TGTGCCAGTAGTATTACAGGGGGCGACTATGGCTACACCTTC
J gene: TRBJ1-2
D gene: TRBD1
clone size: NA
V gene: TRBV19

CDR3 protein: CATSRHLGLNYEQYF
CDR3 DNA: TGTGCCACCAGCAGACATTTGGGACTGAACTACGAGCAGTACTTC
J gene: TRBJ2-7
D gene: NA
clone size: NA
V gene: TRBV15

CDR3 protein: CASSHRPRGEQYF
CDR3 DNA: TGTGCCAGCAGCCACCGACCTCGAGGCGAGCAGTACTTC
J gene: TRBJ2-7
D gene: NA
clone size: NA
V gene: TRBV3-1/TRBV3-2

CDR3 protein: CASSLGGTQAHNEQFF
CDR3 DNA: TGTGCCAGCAGCTTGGGCGGGACGCAAGCCCACAATGAGCAGTTCTTC
J gene: TRBJ2-1
D gene: NA
clone size: NA
V gene: TRBV5-4

CDR3 protein: CASSSMAADTQYF
CDR3 DNA: TGTGCCAGTAGTTCGATGGCGGCAGATACGCAGTATTTT
J gene: TRBJ2-3
D gene: NA
clone size: NA
V gene: TRBV19

CDR3 protein: CASNPVGGQGRTEAFF
CDR3 DNA: TGTGCCAGCAACCCCGTGGGGGGGCAGGGGCGGACTGAAGCTTTCTTT
J gene: TRBJ1-1
D gene: NA
clone size: NA
V gene: TRBV28

CDR3 protein: CASSSQGYNSPLHF
CDR3 DNA: TGTGCCAGCAGTTCCCAGGGCTATAATTCACCCCTCCACTTT
J gene: TRBJ1-6
D gene: NA
clone size: NA
V gene: TRBV6-5

CDR3 protein: CASSTPHAGTYNEQFF
CDR3 DNA: TGTGCCAGTAGTACCCCCCATGCGGGGACCTACAATGAGCAGTTCTTC
J gene: TRBJ2-1
D gene: NA
clone size: NA
V gene: TRBV19

CDR3 protein: CASSPYLAGGPFPYEQYF
CDR3 DNA: TGTGCCAGCAGTCCCTACCTAGCGGGGGGGCCGTTTCCCTACGAGCAGTACTTC
J gene: TRBJ2-7
D gene: TRBD2
clone size: NA
V gene: TRBV27

CDR3 protein: CASNGQGDMNTEAFF
CDR3 DNA: TGTGCCAGCAACGGACAGGGGGACATGAACACTGAAGCTTTCTTT
J gene: TRBJ1-1
D gene: TRBD1
clone size: NA
V gene: TRBV2

CDR3 protein: CASSQEGGDNSPLHF
CDR3 DNA: TGTGCCAGCAGCCAAGAAGGGGGCGATAATTCACCCCTCCACTTT
J gene: TRBJ1-6
D gene: TRBD1
clone size: NA
V gene: TRBV4-2

CDR3 protein: CASSPPLQGEQYF
CDR3 DNA: TGTGCCAGCTCACCACCATTACAGGGCGAGCAGTACTTC
J gene: TRBJ2-7
D gene: NA
clone size: NA
V gene: TRBV18

CDR3 protein: CASSRSGNQPQHF
CDR3 DNA: TGTGCCAGCAGTCGGAGTGGGAATCAGCCCCAGCATTTT
J gene: TRBJ1-5
D gene: NA
clone size: NA
V gene: TRBV6-2/TRBV6-3

CDR3 protein: CASSLTQQGIIYF
CDR3 DNA: TGTGCCAGCAGCTTAACACAACAGGGCATCATATATTTT
J gene: TRBJ1-3
D gene: NA
clone size: NA
V gene: TRBV11-2

CDR3 protein: CASSRQGLDSPLHF
CDR3 DNA: TGTGCCAGCAGTCGACAGGGGTTGGATTCACCCCTCCACTTT
J gene: TRBJ1-6
D gene: TRBD1
clone size: NA
V gene: TRBV6-5

CDR3 protein: CASKGGMSNQPQHF
CDR3 DNA: TGTGCCAGCAAGGGGGGGATGAGCAATCAGCCCCAGCATTTT
J gene: TRBJ1-5
D gene: NA
clone size: NA
V gene: TRBV2

CDR3 protein: CATKRMGQTNTEAFF
CDR3 DNA: TGTGCCACCAAACGAATGGGACAGACTAACACTGAAGCTTTCTTT
J gene: TRBJ1-1
D gene: TRBD1
clone size: NA
V gene: TRBV6-5

CDR3 protein: CASRTSGGLTYEQYF
CDR3 DNA: TGTGCCAGCAGGACTAGCGGGGGGCTTACCTACGAGCAGTACTTC
J gene: TRBJ2-7
D gene: TRBD2
clone size: NA
V gene: TRBV28

CDR3 protein: CASSLVRDRGTGEQYF
CDR3 DNA: TGTGCCAGCAGCTTAGTTAGGGACAGGGGGACGGGGGAGCAGTACTTC
J gene: TRBJ2-7
D gene: TRBD1
clone size: NA
V gene: TRBV11-2

CDR3 protein: CASTPYKGRDTEAFF
CDR3 DNA: TGTGCCAGTACCCCTTACAAAGGGCGGGACACTGAAGCTTTCTTT
J gene: TRBJ1-1
D gene: NA
clone size: once
V gene: TRBV19

CDR3 protein: CASRTGSVGEQYF
CDR3 DNA: TGTGCCAGCCGGACAGGATCCGTGGGCGAGCAGTACTTC
J gene: TRBJ2-7
D gene: TRBD1
clone size: NA
V gene: TRBV19